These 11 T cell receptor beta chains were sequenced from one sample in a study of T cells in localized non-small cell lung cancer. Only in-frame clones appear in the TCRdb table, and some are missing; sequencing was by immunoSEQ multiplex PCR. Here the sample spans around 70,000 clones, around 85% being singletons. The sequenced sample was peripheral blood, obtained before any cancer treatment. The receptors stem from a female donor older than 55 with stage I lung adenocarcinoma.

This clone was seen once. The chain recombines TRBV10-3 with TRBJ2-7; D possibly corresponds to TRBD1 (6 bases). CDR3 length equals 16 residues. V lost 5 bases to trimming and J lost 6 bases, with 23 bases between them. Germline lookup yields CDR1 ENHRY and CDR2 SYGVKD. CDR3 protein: CAISLLPGTTTPEQYF. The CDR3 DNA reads TGTGCCATCAGTCTATTACCCGGGACAACCACCCCCGAGCAGTACTTC.

As DNA, the CDR3 is TGTGCCAGCAAAGAGAAACCCTCTGGAAACACCATATATTTT. This codes for CASKEKPSGNTIYF. The chain employs TRBV2 and TRBJ1-3; D remains unclear. The CDR3 runs 14 residues. The germline V and J ends were trimmed by 7 bases and 0 bases, with 10 bases remaining between them. Per germline, CDR1 SNHLY and CDR2 FYNNEI.

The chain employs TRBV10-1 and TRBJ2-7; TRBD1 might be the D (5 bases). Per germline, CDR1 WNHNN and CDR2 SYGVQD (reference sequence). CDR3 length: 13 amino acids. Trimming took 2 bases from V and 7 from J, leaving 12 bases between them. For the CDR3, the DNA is TGCGCCAGCAGTGAGGTAGGGGCTGGAGAGCAGTACTTC. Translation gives CASSEVGAGEQYF.

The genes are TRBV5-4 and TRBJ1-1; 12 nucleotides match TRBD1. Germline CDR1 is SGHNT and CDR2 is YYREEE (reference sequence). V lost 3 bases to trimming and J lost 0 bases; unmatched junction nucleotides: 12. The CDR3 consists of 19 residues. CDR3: CASSSGGTGGLFMNTEAFF. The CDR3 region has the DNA TGTGCCAGCAGCTCAGGAGGGACAGGGGGCTTATTTATGAACACTGAAGCTTTCTTT.

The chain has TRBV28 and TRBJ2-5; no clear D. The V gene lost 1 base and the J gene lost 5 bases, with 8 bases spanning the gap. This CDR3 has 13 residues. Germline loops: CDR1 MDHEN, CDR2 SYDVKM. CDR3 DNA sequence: TGTGCCAGCAGTTTATCCGGGTTGGAGACCCAGTACTTC. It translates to CASSLSGLETQYF. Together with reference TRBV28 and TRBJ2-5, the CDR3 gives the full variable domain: DVKVTQSSRYLVKRTGEKVFLECVQDMDHENMFWYRQDPGLGLRLIYFSYDVKMKEKGDIPEGYSVSREKKERFSLILESASTNQTSMYLCASSLSGLETQYFGPGTRLLVL.

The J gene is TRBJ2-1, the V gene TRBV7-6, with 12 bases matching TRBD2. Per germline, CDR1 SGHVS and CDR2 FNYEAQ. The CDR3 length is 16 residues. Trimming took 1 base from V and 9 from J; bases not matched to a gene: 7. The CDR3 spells CASSLVLAGGPVEQFF. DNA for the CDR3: TGTGCCAGCAGCTTAGTCCTAGCGGGGGGGCCGGTTGAGCAGTTCTTC.

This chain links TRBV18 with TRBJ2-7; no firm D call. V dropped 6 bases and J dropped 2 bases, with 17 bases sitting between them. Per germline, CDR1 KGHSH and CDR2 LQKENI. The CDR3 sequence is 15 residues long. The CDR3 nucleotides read TGTGCCAGCTCCCTAGGAGACTTCACCGCCTACGAGCAGTACTTC. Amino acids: CASSLGDFTAYEQYF.

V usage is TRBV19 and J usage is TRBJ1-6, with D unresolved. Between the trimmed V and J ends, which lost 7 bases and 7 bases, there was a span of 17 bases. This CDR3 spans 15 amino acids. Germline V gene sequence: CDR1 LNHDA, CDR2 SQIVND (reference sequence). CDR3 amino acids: CASTIAWGNNSPLHF. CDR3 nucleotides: TGTGCCAGTACCATAGCGTGGGGAAACAATTCACCCCTCCACTTT.

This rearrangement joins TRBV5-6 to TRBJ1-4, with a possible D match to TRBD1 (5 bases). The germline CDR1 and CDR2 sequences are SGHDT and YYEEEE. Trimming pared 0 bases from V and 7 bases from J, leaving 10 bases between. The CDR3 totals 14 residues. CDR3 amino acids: CASSLGPGTEKLFF. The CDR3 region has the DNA TGTGCCAGCAGCTTGGGTCCAGGGACTGAAAAACTGTTTTTT.

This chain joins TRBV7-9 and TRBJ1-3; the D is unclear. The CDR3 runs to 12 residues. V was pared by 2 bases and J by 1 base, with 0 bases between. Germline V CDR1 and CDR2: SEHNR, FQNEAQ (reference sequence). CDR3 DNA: TGTGCCAGCAGCTTATCTGGAAACACCATATATTTT. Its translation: CASSLSGNTIYF.

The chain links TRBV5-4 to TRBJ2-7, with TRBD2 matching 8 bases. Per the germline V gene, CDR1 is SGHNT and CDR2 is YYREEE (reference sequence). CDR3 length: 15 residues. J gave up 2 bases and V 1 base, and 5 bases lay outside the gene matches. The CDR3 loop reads CASSLNAGGPYEQYF. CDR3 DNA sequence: TGTGCCAGCAGCTTGAATGCGGGGGGACCCTACGAGCAGTACTTC.